This T cell receptor (beta chain) was recovered during a study of cytomegalovirus exposure and HLA in healthy donors. This clone was counted between two and nine times. CDR1 is MNHNS, CDR2 SASEGT, per germline. There are 14 residues in the CDR3. V dropped 8 bases and J dropped 2; count of bases not matched to a gene: 9. Primers for the PCR totalled 60 Vbeta and 13 Jbeta. Some clones are missing from TCRdb's copy, which holds only in-frame ones; the method was immunoSEQ multiplex PCR. This table has roughly 200,000 clones, 75% to 85% appearing once. The sample consisted of PBMCs. This rearrangement joins TRBV6-1 to TRBJ2-7, with 7 positions matching TRBD2. This receptor was identified in a boy between 10 and 17 years old in good health and CMV-seronegative. The CDR3 sequence is CASGGDPGPYEQYF. In DNA, the CDR3 is TGTGCCAGCGGGGGGGACCCCGGACCCTACGAGCAGTACTTC.